This TCR beta chain emerged from a study of cytomegalovirus exposure and HLA in healthy donors. Broader study findings: Sequencing probably produced one cluster of sequence variants that were highly shared. CMV serostatus was the only immune exposure information that was available.

Comments on this clone: As yet, its antigen is unknown.

CDR1 and CDR2 (germline): MRHNA, SNTAGT. There are 11 residues in the CDR3. Trimming left V 11 bases short and J 8 bases short, with 15 bases between. PCR primers comprised 60 Vbeta and 13 Jbeta primers. Profiled with immunoSEQ multiplex PCR; TCRdb holds only in-frame clones, not every one. Of approximately 170,000 clones listed, roughly 80% are singletons. The sequenced material came from PBMCs. This chain uses TRBV6-4 with TRBJ1-2, with D maybe TRBD1 (5 bases). This TCR came from a man aged 50 to 60 in good health and CMV-seropositive. The CDR3 DNA reads as TGTGCCTCCCAGGGCCCGAGGGGCTACACCTTC. Translating gives CASQGPRGYTF.